What follows is one TCR beta chain and its context. The antigen remains unidentified. In germline, CDR1 is SNHLY, CDR2 FYNNEI. The CDR3 length is 15 residues. V shed 5 bases and J shed 3 bases, with 16 bases lying between them. This entry is derived from a study of shared clonotypes between healthy human individuals. The data were produced by immunoSEQ multiplex PCR, yet TCRdb's version contains in-frame clones alone and is incomplete. This sample has more than 900,000 clones; around 78% occur once, and the top ten carry 0.55% to 0.7%. The donors were adults (healthy and HIV-negative) with no recent acute infections or vaccinations. Investigators divided CD4+ cells into CD45RA+ naive and CD45RA-negative memory subsets. Points from the study as a whole: Donor clonotype sharing was expected to depend on sequencing depth. Incomplete sequencing of sorted subsets was indicated by rarefaction despite large depth.

The V gene is TRBV2, the J gene TRBJ1-2; D is uncertain. This receptor was identified in a man aged 18 to 29 in good health. Some clones in this sample may be carry-over from other donors' samples. Material for sequencing was memory CD4+ T cells from PBMCs. Subset reported: CD45RA-negative fraction. The CDR3 sequence: CASSLSARGDYGYTF. The CDR3 bases are TGTGCCAGCAGTCTGTCGGCTAGAGGCGACTATGGCTACACCTTC.